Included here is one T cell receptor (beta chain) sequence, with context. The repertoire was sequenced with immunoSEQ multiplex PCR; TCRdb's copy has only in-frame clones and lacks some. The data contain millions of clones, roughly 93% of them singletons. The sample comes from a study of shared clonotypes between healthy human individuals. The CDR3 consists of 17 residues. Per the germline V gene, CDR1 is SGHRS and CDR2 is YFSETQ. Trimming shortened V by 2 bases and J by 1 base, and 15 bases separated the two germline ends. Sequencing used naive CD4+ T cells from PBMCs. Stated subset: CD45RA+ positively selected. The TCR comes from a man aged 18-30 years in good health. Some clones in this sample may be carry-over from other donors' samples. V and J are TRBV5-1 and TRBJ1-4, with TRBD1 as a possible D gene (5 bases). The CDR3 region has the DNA TGCGCCAGCAGCTTCCCCCCCCTGGGGGGAACTAATGAAAAACTGTTTTTT. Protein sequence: CASSFPPLGGTNEKLFF.